This T cell receptor beta chain was recovered during a study of blood T cell repertoires in COVID-19. Germline loops: CDR1 SQVTM, CDR2 ANQGSEA. The CDR3 runs to 13 residues. V shed 6 bases, J shed 2 bases, and the junction held 6 bases outside the gene matches. Data came from immunoSEQ multiplex PCR; TCRdb stores just in-frame clones and leaves some out. The repertoire includes about 110,000 clones, 60% to 85% of them detected once, and about 2% sits in the top ten. The chain links TRBV29-1 to TRBJ2-7; 8 positions agree with TRBD2. The sample was peripheral blood. The receptor comes from a woman aged 40 to 50 with acute or convalescent COVID-19. This CDR3 reads CSVKAGAPYEQYF. The CDR3 region has the DNA TGCAGCGTCAAAGCGGGGGCCCCCTACGAGCAGTACTTC.